The 5 T cell receptor beta chains below come from one sample, sequenced in a study of blood T cell repertoires in COVID-19. Clones were sequenced by immunoSEQ multiplex PCR, and TCRdb holds only the in-frame ones, with some missing. The table lists 180,000 or so clones, about 82% of them singletons. The material sequenced was PBMCs or T cells enriched from blood (not recorded which). These receptors were obtained from a woman aged 30 to 39 who had recovered from COVID-19.

J is TRBJ2-7 and V is TRBV2, with a possible D match to TRBD2 (6 bases). The V and J ends lost 8 bases and 5 bases respectively, with 16 bases between them. CDR1 SNHLY and CDR2 FYNNEI come from the germline V gene. This CDR3 region has 13 residues. Here the CDR3 reads CASDLTSHNEQYF. The CDR3 nucleotides read TGTGCCAGCGATCTAACTAGCCACAACGAGCAGTACTTC.

Notes on this clone: This may come from a read error, since a much larger clone is one base off. The genes are TRBV5-6 and TRBJ1-5, with D tentatively TRBD1 (5 bases). V was shortened by 2 bases and J by 3 bases, with 9 bases between the two germline ends. Germline CDR1 reads SGHDT; CDR2 reads YYEEEE. There are 14 residues in the CDR3. CDR3 sequence reads: CASSFAGPNQPQHF. The CDR3 bases are TGTGCCAGCAGCTTCGCAGGGCCCAATCAGCCCCAGCATTTT.

V is TRBV13 and J is TRBJ2-2, with 7 positions matching TRBD1. Germline CDR1 and CDR2: PRHDT and FYEKMQ (reference sequence). The CDR3 length is 20 residues. V dropped 0 bases and J dropped 1; count of bases not matched to a gene: 14. The CDR3 DNA reads as TGTGCCAGCAGCTTAGGGTACAGGGGCAGCCAGGAACGGAACACCGGGGAGCTGTTTTTT. It encodes CASSLGYRGSQERNTGELFF.

The V and J genes are TRBV28 and TRBJ1-2, with TRBD1 matching 10 bases. The CDR3 extends over 16 amino acids. J was trimmed by 4 bases and V by 10 bases; bases with no gene match: 15. CDR1 is MDHEN and CDR2 is SYDVKM in the germline V gene. CDR3 amino acids: CATTLGQGTIPYGYTF. The DNA for the CDR3 is TGTGCCACCACTCTGGGACAGGGGACGATTCCCTATGGCTACACCTTC.

In the case of this clone: A junction end diverges from the germline sequence, so it may reflect a read error. The chain combines TRBV3-1 (or the pseudogene TRBV3-2) with TRBJ1-2; D is uncertain. The CDR3 loop spans 15 amino acids. Germline CDR1 is LGHDT and CDR2 is YNNKEL (reference sequence). CDR3 protein: CASSHKESHNYGCTF. The CDR3 DNA sequence: TGTGCCAGCAGCCATAAGGAATCCCATAACTATGGCTGCACCTTC.